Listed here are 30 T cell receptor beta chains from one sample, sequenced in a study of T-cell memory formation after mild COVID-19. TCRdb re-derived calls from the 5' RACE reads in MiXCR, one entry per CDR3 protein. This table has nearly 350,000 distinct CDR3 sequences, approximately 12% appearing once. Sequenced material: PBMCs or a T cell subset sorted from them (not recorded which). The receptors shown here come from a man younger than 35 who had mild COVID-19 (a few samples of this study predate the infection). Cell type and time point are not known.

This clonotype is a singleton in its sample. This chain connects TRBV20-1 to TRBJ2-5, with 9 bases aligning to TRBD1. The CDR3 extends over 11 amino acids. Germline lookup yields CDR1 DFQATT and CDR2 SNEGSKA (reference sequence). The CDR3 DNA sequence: TGCAGCATTGGGACAGGGGAGACCCAGTACTTC. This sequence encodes CSIGTGETQYF.

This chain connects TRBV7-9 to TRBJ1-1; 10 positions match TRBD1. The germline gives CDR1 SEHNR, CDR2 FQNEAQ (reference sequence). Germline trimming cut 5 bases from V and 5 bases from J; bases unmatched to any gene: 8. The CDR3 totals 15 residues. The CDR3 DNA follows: TGTGCCAGCAGCACGGACAGGGGGGCTCAGACTGAAGCTTTCTTT. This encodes CASSTDRGAQTEAFF.

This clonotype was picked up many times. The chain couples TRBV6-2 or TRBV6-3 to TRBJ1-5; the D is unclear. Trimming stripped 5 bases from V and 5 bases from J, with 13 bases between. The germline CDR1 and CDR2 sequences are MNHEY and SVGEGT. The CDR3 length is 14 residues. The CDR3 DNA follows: TGTGCCAGCAGTGAGGCCTCCGGGTATCAGCCCCAGCATTTT. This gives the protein CASSEASGYQPQHF.

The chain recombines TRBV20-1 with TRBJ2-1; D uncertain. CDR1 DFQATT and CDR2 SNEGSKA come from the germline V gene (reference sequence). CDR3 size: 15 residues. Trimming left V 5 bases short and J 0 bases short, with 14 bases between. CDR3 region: CSAFSPYSSYNEQFF. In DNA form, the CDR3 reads TGCAGTGCTTTTTCACCGTACAGCTCCTACAATGAGCAGTTCTTC.

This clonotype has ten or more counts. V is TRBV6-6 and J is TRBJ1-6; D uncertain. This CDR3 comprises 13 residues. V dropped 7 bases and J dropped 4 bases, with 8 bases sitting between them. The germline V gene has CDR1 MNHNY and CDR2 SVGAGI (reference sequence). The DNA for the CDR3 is TGTGCCAGCAAAGGAGAGTATAATTCACCCCTCCACTTT. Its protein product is CASKGEYNSPLHF.

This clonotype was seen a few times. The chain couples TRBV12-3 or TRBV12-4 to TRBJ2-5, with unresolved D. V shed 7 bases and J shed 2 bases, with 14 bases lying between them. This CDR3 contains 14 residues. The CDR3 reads CASTPDGAQETQYF. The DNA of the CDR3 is TGTGCCAGCACCCCCGACGGAGCACAAGAGACCCAGTACTTC.

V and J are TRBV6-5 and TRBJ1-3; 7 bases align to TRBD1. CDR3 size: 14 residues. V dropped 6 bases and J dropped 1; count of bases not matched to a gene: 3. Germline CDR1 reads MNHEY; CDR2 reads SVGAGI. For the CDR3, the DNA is TGTGCCAGCAGAAGACAGGGATCTGGAAACACCATATATTTT. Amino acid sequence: CASRRQGSGNTIYF.

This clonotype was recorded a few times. The CDR3 DNA reads TGTGCCAGCAGCGGAGCCGGGACAGGGGGCTGGAATGAGCAGTTCTTC. As protein: CASSGAGTGGWNEQFF. The chain employs TRBV9 and TRBJ2-1; the match to TRBD1 covers 12 bases. Germline assignment: CDR1 SGDLS and CDR2 YYNGEE. The CDR3 sequence is 16 residues long. V dropped 3 bases and J dropped 7; count of bases not matched to a gene: 8.

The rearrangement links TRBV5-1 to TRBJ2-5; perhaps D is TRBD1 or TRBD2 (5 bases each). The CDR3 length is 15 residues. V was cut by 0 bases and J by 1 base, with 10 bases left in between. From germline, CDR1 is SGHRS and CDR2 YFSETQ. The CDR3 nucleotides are TGCGCCAGCAGCTTGGTGCCGGGGCCCCAAGAGACCCAGTACTTC. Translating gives CASSLVPGPQETQYF.

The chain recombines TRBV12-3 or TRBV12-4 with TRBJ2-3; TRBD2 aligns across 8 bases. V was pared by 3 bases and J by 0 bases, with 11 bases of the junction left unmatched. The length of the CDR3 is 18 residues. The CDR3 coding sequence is TGTGCCAGCAGTTTTTTAGCGGGGCCCATTTCTAGCACAGATACGCAGTATTTT. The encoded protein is CASSFLAGPISSTDTQYF.

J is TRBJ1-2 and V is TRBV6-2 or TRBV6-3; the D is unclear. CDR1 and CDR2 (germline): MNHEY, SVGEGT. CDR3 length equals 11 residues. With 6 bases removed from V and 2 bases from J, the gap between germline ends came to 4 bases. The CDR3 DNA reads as TGTGCCAGCAGGGACAACTATGGCTACACCTTC. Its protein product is CASRDNYGYTF.

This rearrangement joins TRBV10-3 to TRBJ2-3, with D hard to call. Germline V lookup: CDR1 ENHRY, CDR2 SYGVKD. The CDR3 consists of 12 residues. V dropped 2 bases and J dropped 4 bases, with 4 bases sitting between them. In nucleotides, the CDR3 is TGTGCCATCAGTGAGACAGCAGATACGCAGTATTTT. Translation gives CAISETADTQYF.

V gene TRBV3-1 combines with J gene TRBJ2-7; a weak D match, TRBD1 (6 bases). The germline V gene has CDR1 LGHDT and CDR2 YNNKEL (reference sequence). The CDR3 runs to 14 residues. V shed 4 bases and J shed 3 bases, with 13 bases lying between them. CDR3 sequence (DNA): TGTGCCAGCAGCCTTGGGGGCGCGAGCTACGAGCAGTACTTC. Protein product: CASSLGGASYEQYF.

CDR3 coding DNA: TGCGCCAGCAGCCAGGGCGACCGGGACAGGGGGCTGATTGAGACCCAGTACTTC. Translation gives CASSQGDRDRGLIETQYF. The chain employs TRBV4-3 and TRBJ2-5; 12 nucleotides match TRBD1. V lost 3 bases and J lost 5; bases outside the gene matches: 13. The CDR3 spans 18 residues. Per germline, CDR1 LGHNA and CDR2 YSLEER.

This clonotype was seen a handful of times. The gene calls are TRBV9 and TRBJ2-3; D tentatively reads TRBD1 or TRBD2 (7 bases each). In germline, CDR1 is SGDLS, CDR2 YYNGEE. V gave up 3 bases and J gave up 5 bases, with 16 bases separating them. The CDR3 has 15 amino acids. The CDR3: CASSAAGGAGDTQYF. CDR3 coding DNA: TGTGCCAGCAGCGCCGCAGGGGGGGCAGGAGATACGCAGTATTTT.

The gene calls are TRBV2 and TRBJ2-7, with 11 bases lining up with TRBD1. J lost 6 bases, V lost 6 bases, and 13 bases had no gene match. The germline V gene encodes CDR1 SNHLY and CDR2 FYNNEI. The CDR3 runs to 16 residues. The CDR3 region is CASRRGTGGVRVEQYF. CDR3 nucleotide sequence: TGTGCCAGCAGGAGGGGGACAGGGGGAGTCCGGGTCGAGCAGTACTTC. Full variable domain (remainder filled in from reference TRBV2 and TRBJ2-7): EPEVTQTPSHQVTQMGQEVILRCVPISNHLYFYWYRQILGQKVEFLVSFYNNEISEKSEIFDDQFSVERPDGSNFTLKIRSTKLEDSAMYFCASRRGTGGVRVEQYFGPGTRLTVT.

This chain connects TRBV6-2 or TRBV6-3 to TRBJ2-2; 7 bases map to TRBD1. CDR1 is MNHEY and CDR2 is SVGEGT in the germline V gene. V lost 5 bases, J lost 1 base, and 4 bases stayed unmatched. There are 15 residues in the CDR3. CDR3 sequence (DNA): TGTGCCAGCAGTAGGGGACAGCTGAACACCGGGGAGCTGTTTTTT. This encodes CASSRGQLNTGELFF.

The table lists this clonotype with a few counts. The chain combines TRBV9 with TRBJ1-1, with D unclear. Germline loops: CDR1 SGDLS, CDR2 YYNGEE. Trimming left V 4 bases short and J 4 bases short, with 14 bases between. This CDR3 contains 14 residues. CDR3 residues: CASSPVSSPTEAFF. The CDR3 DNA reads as TGTGCCAGCAGCCCGGTGTCATCTCCCACTGAAGCTTTCTTT.

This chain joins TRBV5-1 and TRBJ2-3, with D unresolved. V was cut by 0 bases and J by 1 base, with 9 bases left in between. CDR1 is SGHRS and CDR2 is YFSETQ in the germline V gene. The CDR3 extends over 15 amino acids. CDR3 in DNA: TGCGCCAGCAGCTTGGCCGGGTGGGGCACAGATACGCAGTATTTT. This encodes CASSLAGWGTDTQYF.

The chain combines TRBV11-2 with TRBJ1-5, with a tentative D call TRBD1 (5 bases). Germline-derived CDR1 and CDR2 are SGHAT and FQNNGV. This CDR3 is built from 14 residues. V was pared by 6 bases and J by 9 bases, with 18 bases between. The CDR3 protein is CASSIRPSGTPQHF. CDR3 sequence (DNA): TGTGCCAGCAGTATCAGGCCCTCGGGGACGCCCCAGCATTTT.

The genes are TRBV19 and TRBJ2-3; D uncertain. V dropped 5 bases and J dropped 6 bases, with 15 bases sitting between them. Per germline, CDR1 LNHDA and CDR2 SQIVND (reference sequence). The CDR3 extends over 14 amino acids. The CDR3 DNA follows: TGTGCCAGTAGTCCCATGACGCGATCGGATACGCAGTATTTT. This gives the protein CASSPMTRSDTQYF.

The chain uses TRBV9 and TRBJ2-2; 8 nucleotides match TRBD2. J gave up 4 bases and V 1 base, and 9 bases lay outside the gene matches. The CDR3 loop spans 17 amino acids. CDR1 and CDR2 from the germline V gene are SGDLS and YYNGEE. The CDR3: CASSVPREGPGTGELFF. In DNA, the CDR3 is TGTGCCAGCAGCGTACCCCGGGAGGGACCCGGCACCGGGGAGCTGTTTTTT.

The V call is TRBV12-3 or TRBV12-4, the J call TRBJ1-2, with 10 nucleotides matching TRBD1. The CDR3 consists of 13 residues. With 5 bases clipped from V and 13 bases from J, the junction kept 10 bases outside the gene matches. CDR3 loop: CASSTGTGVRITF. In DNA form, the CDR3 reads TGTGCCAGCAGTACCGGGACAGGGGTTCGCATCACCTTC.

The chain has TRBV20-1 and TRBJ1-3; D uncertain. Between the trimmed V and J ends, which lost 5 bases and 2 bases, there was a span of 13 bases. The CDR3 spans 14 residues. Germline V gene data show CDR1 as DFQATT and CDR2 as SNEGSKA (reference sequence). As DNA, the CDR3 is TGCAGTGCTCCCGAGAGGGTGACTGGAAACACCATATATTTT. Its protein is CSAPERVTGNTIYF.

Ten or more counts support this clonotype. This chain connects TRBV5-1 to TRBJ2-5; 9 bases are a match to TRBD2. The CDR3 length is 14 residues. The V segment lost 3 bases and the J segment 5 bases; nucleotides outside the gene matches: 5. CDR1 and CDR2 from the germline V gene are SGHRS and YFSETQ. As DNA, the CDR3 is TGCGCCAGCAGCTCCGGGACTAGCCTGGAGACCCAGTACTTC. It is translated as CASSSGTSLETQYF.

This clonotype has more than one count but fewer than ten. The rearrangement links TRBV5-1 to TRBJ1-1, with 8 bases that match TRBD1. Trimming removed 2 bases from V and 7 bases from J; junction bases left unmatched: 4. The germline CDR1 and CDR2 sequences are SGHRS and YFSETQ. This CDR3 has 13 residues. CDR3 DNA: TGCGCCAGCAGCTTACAGGGGGAGGGTGAAGCTTTCTTT. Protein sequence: CASSLQGEGEAFF.

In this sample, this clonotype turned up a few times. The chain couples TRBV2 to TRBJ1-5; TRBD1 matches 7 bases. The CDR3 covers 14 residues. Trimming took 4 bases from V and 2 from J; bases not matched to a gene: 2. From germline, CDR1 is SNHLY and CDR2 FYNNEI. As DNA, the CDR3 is TGTGCCAGCAGTGGACAGGGTGGCAATCAGCCCCAGCATTTT. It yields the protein CASSGQGGNQPQHF.

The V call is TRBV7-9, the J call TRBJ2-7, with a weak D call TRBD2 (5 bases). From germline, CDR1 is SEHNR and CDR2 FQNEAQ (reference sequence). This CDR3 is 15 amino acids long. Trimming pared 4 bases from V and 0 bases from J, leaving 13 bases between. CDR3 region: CASSSTTGNSYEQYF. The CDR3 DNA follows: TGTGCCAGCAGCTCAACCACCGGGAACTCCTACGAGCAGTACTTC.

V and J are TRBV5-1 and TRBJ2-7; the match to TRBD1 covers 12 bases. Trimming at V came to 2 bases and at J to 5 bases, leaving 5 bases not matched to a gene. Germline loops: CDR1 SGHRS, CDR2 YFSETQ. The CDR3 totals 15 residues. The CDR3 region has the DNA TGCGCCAGCAGCTTAACCGGGACAGGGGGCCACGAGCAGTACGTC. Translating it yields CASSLTGTGGHEQYV.

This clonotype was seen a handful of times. The CDR3 here is CASSFWGEGGYTF. In DNA, the CDR3 is TGTGCCAGCAGTTTTTGGGGGGAGGGAGGCTACACCTTC. The chain uses TRBV12-3 or TRBV12-4 and TRBJ1-2; perhaps TRBD1 as D (5 bases). CDR3 length: 13 residues. Trimming took 3 bases from V and 8 from J, leaving 13 bases between them.